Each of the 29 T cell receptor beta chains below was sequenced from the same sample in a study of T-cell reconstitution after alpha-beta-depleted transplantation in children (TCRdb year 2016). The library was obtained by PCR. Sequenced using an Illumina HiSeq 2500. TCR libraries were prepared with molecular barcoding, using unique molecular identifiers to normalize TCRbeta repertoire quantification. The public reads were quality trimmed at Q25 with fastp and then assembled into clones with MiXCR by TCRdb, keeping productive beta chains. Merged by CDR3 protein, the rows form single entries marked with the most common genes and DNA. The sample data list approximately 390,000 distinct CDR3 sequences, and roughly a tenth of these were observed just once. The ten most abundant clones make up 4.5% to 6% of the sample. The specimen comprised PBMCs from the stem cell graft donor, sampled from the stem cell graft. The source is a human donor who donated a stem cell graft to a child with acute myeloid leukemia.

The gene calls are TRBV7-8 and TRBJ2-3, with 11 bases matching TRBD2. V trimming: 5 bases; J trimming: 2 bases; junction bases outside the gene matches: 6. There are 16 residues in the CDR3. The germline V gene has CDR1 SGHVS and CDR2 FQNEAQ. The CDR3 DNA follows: TGTGCCAGCAGCGTTAGCGGGAGGGCGTTCACAGATACGCAGTATTTT. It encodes CASSVSGRAFTDTQYF.

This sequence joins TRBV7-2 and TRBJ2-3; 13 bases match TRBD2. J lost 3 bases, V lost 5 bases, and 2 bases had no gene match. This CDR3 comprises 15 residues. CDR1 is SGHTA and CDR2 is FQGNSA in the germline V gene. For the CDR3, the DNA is TGTGCCAGCAGCGTGACTAGCGGGAGGACAGATACGCAGTATTTT. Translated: CASSVTSGRTDTQYF.

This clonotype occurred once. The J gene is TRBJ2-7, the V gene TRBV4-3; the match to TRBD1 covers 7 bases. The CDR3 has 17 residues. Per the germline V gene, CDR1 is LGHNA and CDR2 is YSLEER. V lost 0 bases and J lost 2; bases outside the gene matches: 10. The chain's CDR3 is CASSQDHLAGGPYEQYF. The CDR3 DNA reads TGCGCCAGCAGCCAAGATCATCTGGCAGGGGGTCCCTACGAGCAGTACTTC.

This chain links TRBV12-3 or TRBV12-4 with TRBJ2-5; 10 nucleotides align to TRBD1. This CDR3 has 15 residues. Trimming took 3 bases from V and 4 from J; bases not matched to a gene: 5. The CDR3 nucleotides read TGTGCCAGCAGTTTCCAGACAGGGGGCGGAGAGACCCAGTACTTC. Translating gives CASSFQTGGGETQYF.

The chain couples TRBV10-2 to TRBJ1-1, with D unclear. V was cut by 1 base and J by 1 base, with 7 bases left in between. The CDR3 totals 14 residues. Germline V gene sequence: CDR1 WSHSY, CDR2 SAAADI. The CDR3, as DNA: TGCGCCAGCAGTGAGTTTACAGCGAACACTGAAGCTTTCTTT. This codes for CASSEFTANTEAFF.

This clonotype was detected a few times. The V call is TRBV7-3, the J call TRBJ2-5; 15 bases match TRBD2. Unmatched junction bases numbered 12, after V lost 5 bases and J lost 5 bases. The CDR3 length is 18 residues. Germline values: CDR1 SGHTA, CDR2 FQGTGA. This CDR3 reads CASSTIPGLAGGGETQYF. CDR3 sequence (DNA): TGTGCCAGCAGCACCATCCCGGGACTAGCGGGAGGAGGCGAGACCCAGTACTTC.

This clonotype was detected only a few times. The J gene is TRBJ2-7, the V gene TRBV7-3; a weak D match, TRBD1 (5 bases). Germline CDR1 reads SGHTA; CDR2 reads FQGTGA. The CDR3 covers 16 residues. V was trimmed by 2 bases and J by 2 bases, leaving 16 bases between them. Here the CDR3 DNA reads TGTGCCAGCAGCTTATCGGGTAGGGGTTCCCCCTACGAGCAGTACTTC. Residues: CASSLSGRGSPYEQYF.

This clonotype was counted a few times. CDR3 bases: TGCAGTGCTAGATCGGGACAGACCAGGGGATACGAGCAGTACTTC. Translation gives CSARSGQTRGYEQYF. V usage is TRBV20-1 and J usage is TRBJ2-7, with 7 bases lining up with TRBD1. This CDR3 has 15 amino acids. Germline CDR1 and CDR2: DFQATT and SNEGSKA (reference sequence). V shed 2 bases and J 4 bases; nucleotides not matched to a gene: 11.

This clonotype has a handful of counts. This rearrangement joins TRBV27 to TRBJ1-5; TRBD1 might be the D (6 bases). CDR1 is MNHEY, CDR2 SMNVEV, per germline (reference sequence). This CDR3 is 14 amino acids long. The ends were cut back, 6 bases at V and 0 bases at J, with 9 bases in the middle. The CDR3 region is CASRTGYSNQPQHF. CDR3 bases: TGTGCCAGCAGGACAGGCTATAGCAATCAGCCCCAGCATTTT.

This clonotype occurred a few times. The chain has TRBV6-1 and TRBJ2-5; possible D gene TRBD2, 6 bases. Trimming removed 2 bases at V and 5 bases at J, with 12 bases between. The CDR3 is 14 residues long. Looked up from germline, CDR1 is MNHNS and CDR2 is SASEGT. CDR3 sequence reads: CASSERLARETQYF. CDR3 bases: TGTGCCAGCAGTGAAAGGCTAGCGCGGGAGACCCAGTACTTC.

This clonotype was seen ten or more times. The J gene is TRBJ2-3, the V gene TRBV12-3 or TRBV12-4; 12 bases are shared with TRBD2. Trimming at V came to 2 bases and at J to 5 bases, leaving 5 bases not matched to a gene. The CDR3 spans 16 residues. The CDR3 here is CASSLLAGGGRDTQYF. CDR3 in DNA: TGTGCCAGCAGTTTACTAGCGGGGGGGGGTAGAGATACGCAGTATTTT.

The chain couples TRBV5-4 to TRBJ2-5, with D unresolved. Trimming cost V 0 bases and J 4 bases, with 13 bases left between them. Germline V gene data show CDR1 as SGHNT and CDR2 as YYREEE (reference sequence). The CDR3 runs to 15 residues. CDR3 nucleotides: TGTGCCAGCAGCTTGGACGCCGGTCGCCCAGAGACCCAGTACTTC. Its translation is CASSLDAGRPETQYF.

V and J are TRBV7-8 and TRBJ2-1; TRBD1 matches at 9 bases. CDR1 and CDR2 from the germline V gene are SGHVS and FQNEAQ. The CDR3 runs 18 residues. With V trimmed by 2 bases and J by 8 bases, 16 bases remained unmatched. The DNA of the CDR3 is TGTGCCAGCAGCTTATTTTCGACCGGGACAGGGATGGATTATGAGCAGTTCTTC. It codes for CASSLFSTGTGMDYEQFF.

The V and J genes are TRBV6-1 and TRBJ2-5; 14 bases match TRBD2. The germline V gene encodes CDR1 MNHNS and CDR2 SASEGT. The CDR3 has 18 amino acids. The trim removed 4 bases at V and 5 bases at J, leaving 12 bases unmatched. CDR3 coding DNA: TGTGCCAGCAGTGCCACACTGGGACTAGCGGGAGTTTGGGAGACCCAGTACTTC. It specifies CASSATLGLAGVWETQYF.

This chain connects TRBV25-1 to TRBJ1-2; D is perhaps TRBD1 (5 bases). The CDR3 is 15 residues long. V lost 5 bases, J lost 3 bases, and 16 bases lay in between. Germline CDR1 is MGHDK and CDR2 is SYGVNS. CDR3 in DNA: TGTGCCAGCAGTCTTACCCAAGCGGGGCACTATGGCTACACCTTC. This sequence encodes CASSLTQAGHYGYTF.

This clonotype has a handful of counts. The CDR3 sequence: CASKWTSGPYEQYF. CDR3 nucleotides: TGTGCCAGCAAATGGACTAGCGGCCCCTACGAGCAGTACTTC. This rearrangement joins TRBV7-8 to TRBJ2-7; 10 nucleotides line up with TRBD2. The V and J ends lost 7 bases and 2 bases, in that order; junction bases with no gene match: 5. This CDR3 has 14 residues. Germline CDR1 and CDR2: SGHVS and FQNEAQ. Using reference TRBV7-8 and TRBJ2-7 for the parts outside the CDR3, the full variable domain is GAGVSQSPRYKVAKRGQDVALRCDPISGHVSLFWYQQALGQGPEFLTYFQNEAQLDKSGLPSDRFFAERPEGSVSTLKIQRTQQEDSAVYLCASKWTSGPYEQYFGPGTRLTVT.

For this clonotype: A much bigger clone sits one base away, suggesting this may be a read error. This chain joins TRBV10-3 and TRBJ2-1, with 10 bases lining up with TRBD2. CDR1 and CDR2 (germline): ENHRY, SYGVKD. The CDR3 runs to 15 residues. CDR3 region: CAFRSSGSSDNEQFF. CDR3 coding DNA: TGTGCCTTCAGGTCTAGCGGGAGCTCAGACAATGAGCAGTTCTTC.

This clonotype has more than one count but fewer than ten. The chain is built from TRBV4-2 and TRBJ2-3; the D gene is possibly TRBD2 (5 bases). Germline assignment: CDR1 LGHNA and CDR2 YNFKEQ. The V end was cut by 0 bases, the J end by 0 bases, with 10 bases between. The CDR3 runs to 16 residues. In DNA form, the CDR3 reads TGTGCCAGCAGCCAAGATTCGGGGTCTAGCACAGATACGCAGTATTTT. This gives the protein CASSQDSGSSTDTQYF.

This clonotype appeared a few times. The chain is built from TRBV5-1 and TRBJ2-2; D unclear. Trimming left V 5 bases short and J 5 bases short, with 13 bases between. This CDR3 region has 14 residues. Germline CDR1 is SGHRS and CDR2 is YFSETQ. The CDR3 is CASRYTVATGELFF. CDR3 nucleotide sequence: TGCGCCAGCAGGTACACTGTCGCGACCGGGGAGCTGTTTTTT.

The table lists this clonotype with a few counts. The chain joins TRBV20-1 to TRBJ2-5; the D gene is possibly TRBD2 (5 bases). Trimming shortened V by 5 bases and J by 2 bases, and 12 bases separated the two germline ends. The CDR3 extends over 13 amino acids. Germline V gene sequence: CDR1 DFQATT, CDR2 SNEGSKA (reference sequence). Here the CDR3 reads CSAAYRRQETQYF. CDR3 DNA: TGCAGTGCTGCATACCGGAGGCAAGAGACCCAGTACTTC.

CDR3 sequence: CASSHSTLAKNIQYF. Here the CDR3 DNA reads TGTGCCAGCAGCCATAGCACCTTAGCCAAAAACATTCAGTACTTC. The chain joins TRBV12-3 or TRBV12-4 to TRBJ2-4, with D uncertain. The V and J ends lost 6 bases and 0 bases respectively, with 12 bases between them. The CDR3 loop spans 15 amino acids.

CDR3 bases: TGCGCCAGCAAGAGGCAGGAGAGAGAGACCCAGTACTTC. Translating gives CASKRQERETQYF. The gene calls are TRBV5-1 and TRBJ2-5; D gene unclear. V was trimmed by 6 bases and J by 4 bases, leaving 13 bases between them. The length of the CDR3 is 13 residues. Germline V lookup: CDR1 SGHRS, CDR2 YFSETQ.

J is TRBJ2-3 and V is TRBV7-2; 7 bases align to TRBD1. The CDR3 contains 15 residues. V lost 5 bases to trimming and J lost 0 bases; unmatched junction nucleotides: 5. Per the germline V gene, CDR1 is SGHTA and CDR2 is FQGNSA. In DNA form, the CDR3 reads TGTGCCAGCAGCATTACAGGGGAAAGCACAGATACGCAGTATTTT. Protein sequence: CASSITGESTDTQYF.

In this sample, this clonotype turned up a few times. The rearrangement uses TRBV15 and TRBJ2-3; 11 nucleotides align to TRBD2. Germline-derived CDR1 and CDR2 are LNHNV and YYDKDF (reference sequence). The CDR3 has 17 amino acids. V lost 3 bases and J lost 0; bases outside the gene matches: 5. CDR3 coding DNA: TGTGCCACCAGCAGTCTGACTAGCGGGGAAAGCACAGATACGCAGTATTTT. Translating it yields CATSSLTSGESTDTQYF.

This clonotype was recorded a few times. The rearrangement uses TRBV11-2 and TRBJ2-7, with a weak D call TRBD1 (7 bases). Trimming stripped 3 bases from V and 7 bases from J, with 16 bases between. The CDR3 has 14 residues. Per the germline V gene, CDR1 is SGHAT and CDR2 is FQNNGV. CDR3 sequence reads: CASSFSGSGGEQYF. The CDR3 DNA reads TGTGCCAGCAGCTTCTCAGGGTCAGGGGGGGAGCAGTACTTC.

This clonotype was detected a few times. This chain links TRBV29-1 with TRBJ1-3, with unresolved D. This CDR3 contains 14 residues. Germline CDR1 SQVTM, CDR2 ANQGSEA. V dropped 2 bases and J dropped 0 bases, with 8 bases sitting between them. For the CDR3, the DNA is TGCAGCGTTGAACCGTCCAACTCTGGAAACACCATATATTTT. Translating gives CSVEPSNSGNTIYF.

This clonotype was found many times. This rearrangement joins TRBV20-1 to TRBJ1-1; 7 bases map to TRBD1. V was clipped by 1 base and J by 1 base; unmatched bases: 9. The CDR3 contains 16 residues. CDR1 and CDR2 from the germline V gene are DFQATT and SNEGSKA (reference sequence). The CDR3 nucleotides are TGCAGTGCTAGAGTTTTCTCGTGGACAGGGAACACTGAAGCTTTCTTT. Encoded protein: CSARVFSWTGNTEAFF.

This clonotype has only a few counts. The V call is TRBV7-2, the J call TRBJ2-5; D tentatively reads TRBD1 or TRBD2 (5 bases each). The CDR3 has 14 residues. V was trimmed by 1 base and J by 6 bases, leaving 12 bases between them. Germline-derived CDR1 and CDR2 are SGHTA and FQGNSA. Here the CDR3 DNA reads TGTGCCAGCAGCTTAGACCTCCAGGGACAGACCCAGTACTTC. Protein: CASSLDLQGQTQYF.

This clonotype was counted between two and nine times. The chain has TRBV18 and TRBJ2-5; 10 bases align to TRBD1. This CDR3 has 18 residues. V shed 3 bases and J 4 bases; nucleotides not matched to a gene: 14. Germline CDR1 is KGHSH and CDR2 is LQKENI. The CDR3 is CASSPKQGTGVGGETQYF. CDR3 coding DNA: TGTGCCAGCTCACCGAAACAGGGGACAGGGGTCGGTGGAGAGACCCAGTACTTC.